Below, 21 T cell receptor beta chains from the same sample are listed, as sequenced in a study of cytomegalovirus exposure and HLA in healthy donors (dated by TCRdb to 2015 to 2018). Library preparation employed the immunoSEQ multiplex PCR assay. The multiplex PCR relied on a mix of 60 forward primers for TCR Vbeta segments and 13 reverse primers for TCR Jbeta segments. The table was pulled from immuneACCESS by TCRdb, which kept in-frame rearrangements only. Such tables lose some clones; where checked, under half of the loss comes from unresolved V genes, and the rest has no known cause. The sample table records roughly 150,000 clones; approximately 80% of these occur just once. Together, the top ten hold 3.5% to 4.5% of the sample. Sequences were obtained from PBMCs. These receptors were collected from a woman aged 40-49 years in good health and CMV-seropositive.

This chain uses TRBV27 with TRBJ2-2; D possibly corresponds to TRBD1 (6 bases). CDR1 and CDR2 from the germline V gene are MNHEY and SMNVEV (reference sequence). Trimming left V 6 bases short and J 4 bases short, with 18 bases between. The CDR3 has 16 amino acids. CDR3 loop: CASSLGWGPSTGELFF. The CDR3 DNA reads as TGTGCCAGCAGCCTAGGTTGGGGGCCTAGCACCGGGGAGCTGTTTTTT.

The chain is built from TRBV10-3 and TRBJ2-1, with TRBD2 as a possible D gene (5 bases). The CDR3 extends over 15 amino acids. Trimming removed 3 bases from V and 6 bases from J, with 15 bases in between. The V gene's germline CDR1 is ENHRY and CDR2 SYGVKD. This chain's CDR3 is CAISDPSRDINEQFF. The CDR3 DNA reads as TGTGCCATCAGTGACCCCTCCCGGGATATCAATGAGCAGTTCTTC.

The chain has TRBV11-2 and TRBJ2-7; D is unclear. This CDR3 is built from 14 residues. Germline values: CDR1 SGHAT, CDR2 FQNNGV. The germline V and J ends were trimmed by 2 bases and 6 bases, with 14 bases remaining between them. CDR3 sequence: CASSLSIQTPEQYF. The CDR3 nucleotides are TGTGCCAGCAGCTTAAGTATCCAGACTCCCGAGCAGTACTTC.

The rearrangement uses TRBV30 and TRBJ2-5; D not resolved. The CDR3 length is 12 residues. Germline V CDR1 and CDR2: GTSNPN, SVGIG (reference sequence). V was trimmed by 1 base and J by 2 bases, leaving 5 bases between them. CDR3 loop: CAWSAPQETQYF. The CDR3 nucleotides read TGTGCCTGGAGTGCCCCTCAAGAGACCCAGTACTTC.

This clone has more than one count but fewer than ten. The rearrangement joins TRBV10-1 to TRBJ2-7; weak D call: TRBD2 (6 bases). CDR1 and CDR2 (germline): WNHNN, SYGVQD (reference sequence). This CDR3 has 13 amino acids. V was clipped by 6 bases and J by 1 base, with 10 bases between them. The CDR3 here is CASSPGTSYEQYF. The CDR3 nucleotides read TGCGCCAGCAGCCCCGGGACTTCCTACGAGCAGTACTTC.

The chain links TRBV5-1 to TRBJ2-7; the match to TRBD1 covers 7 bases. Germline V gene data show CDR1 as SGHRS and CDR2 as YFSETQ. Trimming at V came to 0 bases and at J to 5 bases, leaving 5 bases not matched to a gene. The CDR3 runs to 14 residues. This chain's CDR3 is CASSLGQGYDEQYF. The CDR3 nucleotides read TGCGCCAGCAGCTTGGGACAGGGTTATGACGAGCAGTACTTC.

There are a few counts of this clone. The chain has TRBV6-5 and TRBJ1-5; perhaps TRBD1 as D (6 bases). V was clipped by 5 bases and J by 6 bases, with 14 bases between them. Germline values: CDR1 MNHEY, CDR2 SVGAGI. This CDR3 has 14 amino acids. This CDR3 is CASSPLGGRQPQHF. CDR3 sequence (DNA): TGTGCCAGCAGTCCTCTGGGGGGGCGTCAGCCCCAGCATTTT.

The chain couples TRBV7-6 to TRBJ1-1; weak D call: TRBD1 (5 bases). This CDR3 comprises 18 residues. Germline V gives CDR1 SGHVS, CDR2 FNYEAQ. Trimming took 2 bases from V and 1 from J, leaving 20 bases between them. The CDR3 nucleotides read TGTGCCAGCAGCTTACTTCCCTTGGGGGGACGATCGAACACTGAAGCTTTCTTT. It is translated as CASSLLPLGGRSNTEAFF.

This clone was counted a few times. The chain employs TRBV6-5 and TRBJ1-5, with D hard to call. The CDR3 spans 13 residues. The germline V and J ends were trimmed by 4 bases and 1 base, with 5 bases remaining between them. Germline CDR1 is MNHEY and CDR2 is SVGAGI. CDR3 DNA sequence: TGTGCCAGCAGTTTTCAAAGCAATCAGCCCCAGCATTTT. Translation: CASSFQSNQPQHF.

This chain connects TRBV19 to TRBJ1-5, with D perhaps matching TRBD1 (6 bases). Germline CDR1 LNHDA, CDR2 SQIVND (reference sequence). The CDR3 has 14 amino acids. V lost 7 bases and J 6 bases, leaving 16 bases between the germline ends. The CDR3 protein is CASTSPRGGQPQHF. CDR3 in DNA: TGTGCCAGTACCTCGCCCCGAGGGGGTCAGCCCCAGCATTTT.

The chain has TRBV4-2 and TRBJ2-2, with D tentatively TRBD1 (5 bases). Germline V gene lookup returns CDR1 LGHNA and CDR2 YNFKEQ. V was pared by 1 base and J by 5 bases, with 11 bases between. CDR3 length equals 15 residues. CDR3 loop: CASSQVSGRTGELFF. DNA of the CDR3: TGTGCCAGCAGCCAAGTATCAGGGCGAACCGGGGAGCTGTTTTTT.

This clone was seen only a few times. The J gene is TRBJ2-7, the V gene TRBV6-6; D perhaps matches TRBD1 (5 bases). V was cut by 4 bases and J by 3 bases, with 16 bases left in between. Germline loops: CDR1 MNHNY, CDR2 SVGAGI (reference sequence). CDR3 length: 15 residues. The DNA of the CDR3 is TGTGCCAGCAGTTTCGCGCAGGGTACAAGCTACGAGCAGTACTTC. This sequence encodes CASSFAQGTSYEQYF.

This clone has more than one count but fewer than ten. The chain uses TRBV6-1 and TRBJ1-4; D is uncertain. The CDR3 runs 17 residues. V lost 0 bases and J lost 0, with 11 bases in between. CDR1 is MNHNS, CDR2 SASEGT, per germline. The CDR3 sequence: CASSEARNPPTNEKLFF. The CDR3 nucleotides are TGTGCCAGCAGTGAAGCGCGTAATCCTCCAACTAATGAAAAACTGTTTTTT.

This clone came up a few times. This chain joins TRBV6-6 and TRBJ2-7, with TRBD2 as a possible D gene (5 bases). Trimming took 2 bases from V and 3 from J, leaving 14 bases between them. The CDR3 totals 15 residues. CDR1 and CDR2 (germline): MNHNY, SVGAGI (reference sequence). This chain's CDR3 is CASSYPGIQNYEQYF. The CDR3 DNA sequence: TGTGCCAGCAGTTACCCGGGGATACAGAACTACGAGCAGTACTTC.

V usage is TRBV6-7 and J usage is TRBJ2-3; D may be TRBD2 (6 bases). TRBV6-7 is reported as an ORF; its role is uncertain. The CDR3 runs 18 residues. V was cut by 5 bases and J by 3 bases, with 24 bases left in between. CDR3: CASSETGKSRELTDTQYF. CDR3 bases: TGTGCCAGCAGTGAGACGGGTAAATCTCGGGAGTTGACAGATACGCAGTATTTT.

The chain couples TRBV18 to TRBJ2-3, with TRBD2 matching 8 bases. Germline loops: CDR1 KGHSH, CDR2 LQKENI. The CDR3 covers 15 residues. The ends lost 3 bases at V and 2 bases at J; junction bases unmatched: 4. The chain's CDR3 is CASSPLAGSTDTQYF. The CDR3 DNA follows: TGTGCCAGCTCACCTCTAGCGGGCTCCACAGATACGCAGTATTTT.

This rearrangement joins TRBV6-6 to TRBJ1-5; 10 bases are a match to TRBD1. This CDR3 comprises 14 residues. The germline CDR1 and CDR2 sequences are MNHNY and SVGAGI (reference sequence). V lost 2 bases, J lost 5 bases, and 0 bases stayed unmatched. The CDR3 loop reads CASSYGTGDQPQHF. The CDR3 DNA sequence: TGTGCCAGCAGTTACGGGACAGGGGATCAGCCCCAGCATTTT.

The CDR3 DNA follows: TGTGCCAGCAGCTCGCTCGCCGGGACAGCCGGAGAAAAACTGTTTTTT. Translation gives CASSSLAGTAGEKLFF. The V and J genes are TRBV28 and TRBJ1-4; 7 nucleotides line up with TRBD1. J was trimmed by 8 bases and V by 6 bases; bases with no gene match: 15. The CDR3 totals 16 residues. Germline CDR1 and CDR2: MDHEN and SYDVKM.

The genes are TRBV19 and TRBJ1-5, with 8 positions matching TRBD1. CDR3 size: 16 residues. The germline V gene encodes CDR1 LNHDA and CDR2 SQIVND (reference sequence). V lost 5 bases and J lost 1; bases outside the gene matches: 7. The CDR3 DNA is TGTGCCAGTAGTCCATGGACAGGGAGGAGCAATCAGCCCCAGCATTTT. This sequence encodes CASSPWTGRSNQPQHF.

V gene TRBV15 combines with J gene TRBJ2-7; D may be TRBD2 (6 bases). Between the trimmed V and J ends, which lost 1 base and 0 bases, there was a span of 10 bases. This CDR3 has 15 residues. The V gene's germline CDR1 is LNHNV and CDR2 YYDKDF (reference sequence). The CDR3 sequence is CATSRAGGSSYEQYF. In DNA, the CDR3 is TGTGCCACCAGCAGAGCTGGGGGGAGCTCCTACGAGCAGTACTTC.

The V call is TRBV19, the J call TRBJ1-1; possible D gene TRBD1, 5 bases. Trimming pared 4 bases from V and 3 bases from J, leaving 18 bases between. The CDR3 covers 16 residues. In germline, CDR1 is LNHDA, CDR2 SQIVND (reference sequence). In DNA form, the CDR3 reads TGTGCCAGTAGTAACCTTGGGAGGGGTGTTGACACTGAAGCTTTCTTT. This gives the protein CASSNLGRGVDTEAFF. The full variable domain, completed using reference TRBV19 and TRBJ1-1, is DGGITQSPKYLFRKEGQNVTLSCEQNLNHDAMYWYRQDPGQGLRLIYYSQIVNDFQKGDIAEGYSVSREKKESFPLTVTSAQKNPTAFYLCASSNLGRGVDTEAFFGQGTRLTVV.